This paragraph covers one T cell receptor beta chain sequence. The sample belongs to a study of blood T cell repertoires in COVID-19. Some clones are missing from TCRdb's copy, which holds only in-frame ones; the method was immunoSEQ multiplex PCR. Of under 150,000 clones in the sample, just over 90% were seen once. The CDR3 is 15 residues long. Germline V gene sequence: CDR1 KGHSH, CDR2 LQKENI. With 2 bases clipped from V and 4 bases from J, the junction kept 7 bases outside the gene matches. This chain links TRBV18 with TRBJ2-5; TRBD1 matches at 7 bases. The source of this sequence is a human donor with active COVID-19. The donor label of this sample is uncertain. Source material: peripheral blood. The DNA for the CDR3 is TGTGCCAGCTCACCAAGACAGGGTTGGTTAGAGACCCAGTACTTC. Translated, it gives CASSPRQGWLETQYF.